This TCR beta chain was identified in a study of T-cell memory formation after mild COVID-19. Study results and caveats: Of the contracting clones, CD4+ ones lay mainly in CM and EM, and CD8+ ones in EMRA.

The CDR3 has 12 residues. Germline V gene sequence: CDR1 SGDLS, CDR2 YYNGEE. Trimming removed 0 bases from V and 8 bases from J, with 8 bases in between. The TCR alpha and TCR beta cDNA libraries, bearing sample barcodes and UMIs, were generated by 5'RACE using constant-segment primers. In TCRdb, the 5' RACE reads were re-called with MiXCR into one record per CDR3 protein. This table has approximately 350,000 distinct CDR3 sequences, over 10% appearing once. Of note for this clonotype: Its antigen is undetermined.

This clonotype was sampled from a man aged 18-30 years who had mild COVID-19 (a few samples of this study predate the infection). Cell type and time point are not known. The chain recombines TRBV9 with TRBJ1-1; no clear D gene. The sequenced material came from PBMCs or a T cell subset sorted from them (not recorded which). DNA for the CDR3: TGTGCCAGCAGCGTAGAGCGGGGAGAAGCTTTCTTT. This sequence encodes CASSVERGEAFF.